The 15 T cell receptor beta chains in this list originate from one sample, sequenced in a study of cytomegalovirus exposure and HLA in healthy donors. Repertoires were generated with immunoSEQ multiplex PCR, while TCRdb's copy carries only in-frame clones and drops some. Counted here are more than 95,000 clones, about 88% occurring once; the ten biggest clones make up about 4.5%. The sample consisted of PBMCs. The receptors come from a young man in good health and CMV-seropositive.

This clone was seen only once. The J gene is TRBJ2-1, the V gene TRBV20-1; a possible D gene is TRBD1 (6 bases). Germline values: CDR1 DFQATT, CDR2 SNEGSKA (reference sequence). This CDR3 region has 11 residues. V was cut by 3 bases and J by 7 bases, with 7 bases left in between. The CDR3 coding sequence is TGCAGTGCTAGCCAGGGGAATGAGCAGTTCTTC. Encoded protein: CSASQGNEQFF.

The chain couples TRBV19 to TRBJ1-5; 7 positions match TRBD1. The junction had 9 bases not matched to a gene; V was cut back by 1 base and J by 0 bases. Germline V gene lookup returns CDR1 LNHDA and CDR2 SQIVND (reference sequence). The CDR3 has 18 amino acids. This CDR3 is CASSIGPGGTYSNQPQHF. For the CDR3, the DNA is TGTGCCAGTAGTATAGGGCCAGGGGGGACCTATAGCAATCAGCCCCAGCATTTT. Filled out from reference TRBV19 and TRBJ1-5, the complete variable domain reads DGGITQSPKYLFRKEGQNVTLSCEQNLNHDAMYWYRQDPGQGLRLIYYSQIVNDFQKGDIAEGYSVSREKKESFPLTVTSAQKNPTAFYLCASSIGPGGTYSNQPQHFGDGTRLSIL.

The V gene is TRBV27, the J gene TRBJ2-7; a weak D match, TRBD1 (5 bases). V was pared by 6 bases and J by 6 bases, with 18 bases between. CDR3 length: 14 residues. The germline V gene has CDR1 MNHEY and CDR2 SMNVEV (reference sequence). The CDR3: CASRKRQRTFEQYF. As DNA, the CDR3 is TGTGCCAGCAGAAAAAGACAGCGCACTTTCGAGCAGTACTTC.

This chain uses TRBV6-1 with TRBJ2-7; 7 positions agree with TRBD1. This CDR3 contains 14 residues. Germline loops: CDR1 MNHNS, CDR2 SASEGT. With V trimmed by 1 base and J by 3 bases, 3 bases remained unmatched. The CDR3 spells CASSEGRGHYEQYF. For the CDR3, the DNA is TGTGCCAGCAGTGAAGGAAGGGGGCACTACGAGCAGTACTTC.

The chain joins TRBV9 to TRBJ2-5; TRBD2 is a possible D gene (7 bases). Trimming took off 3 bases at V and 5 bases at J, with 17 bases between the two ends. This CDR3 has 15 residues. Germline-derived CDR1 and CDR2 are SGDLS and YYNGEE. DNA of the CDR3: TGTGCCAGCAGCGCACTTACGGGGGGCCTGGAGACCCAGTACTTC. Protein sequence: CASSALTGGLETQYF. The complete variable domain, with remaining parts taken from reference TRBV9 and TRBJ2-5, reads DSGVTQTPKHLITATGQRVTLRCSPRSGDLSVYWYQQSLDQGLQFLIQYYNGEERAKGNILERFSAQQFPDLHSELNLSSLELGDSALYFCASSALTGGLETQYFGPGTRLLVL.

V usage is TRBV7-6 and J usage is TRBJ2-1, with D tentatively TRBD1 (6 bases). This CDR3 has 16 amino acids. V gave up 5 bases and J gave up 4 bases, with 18 bases separating them. Germline V gives CDR1 SGHVS, CDR2 FNYEAQ. Written as DNA, the CDR3 is TGTGCCAGCAGCCTTAAGTGGGCAGGGGCGTACAATGAGCAGTTCTTC. This translates into CASSLKWAGAYNEQFF.

This rearrangement joins TRBV28 to TRBJ2-5; TRBD1 agrees at 9 bases. J gave up 5 bases and V 2 bases, and 6 bases lay outside the gene matches. Germline V gives CDR1 MDHEN, CDR2 SYDVKM. This CDR3 contains 15 residues. CDR3 in amino acids: CASSLRTGARETQYF. Written as DNA, the CDR3 is TGTGCCAGCAGTTTAAGGACAGGGGCCAGGGAGACCCAGTACTTC.

The rearrangement joins TRBV5-6 to TRBJ2-2, with unresolved D. Per the germline V gene, CDR1 is SGHDT and CDR2 is YYEEEE. V was cut by 3 bases and J by 7 bases, with 19 bases left in between. The CDR3 has 16 residues. CDR3 residues: CASSSYTEPYGGELFF. As DNA, the CDR3 is TGTGCCAGCAGCTCATACACGGAGCCTTATGGCGGGGAGCTGTTTTTT.

The J gene is TRBJ2-5, the V gene TRBV28; the match to TRBD2 covers 13 bases. CDR1 is MDHEN, CDR2 SYDVKM, per germline. The CDR3 has 18 residues. Trimming removed 5 bases from V and 1 base from J; junction bases left unmatched: 10. Written as DNA, the CDR3 is TGTGCCAGCAGTCCCCTCGGACTAGCGGGGGTGGGCCAAGAGACCCAGTACTTC. It encodes CASSPLGLAGVGQETQYF.

This chain joins TRBV7-8 and TRBJ1-2; 8 bases fit TRBD1. Unmatched junction bases numbered 4, after V lost 5 bases and J lost 8 bases. Germline V gene data show CDR1 as SGHVS and CDR2 as FQNEAQ. The CDR3 runs to 12 residues. CDR3: CASSIGQGGYTF. CDR3 bases: TGTGCCAGCAGCATTGGACAGGGCGGCTACACCTTC.

The chain joins TRBV10-3 to TRBJ1-1; no reliable D call. V was cut by 3 bases and J by 1 base, with 3 bases left in between. CDR1 is ENHRY and CDR2 is SYGVKD in the germline V gene. The CDR3 totals 12 residues. CDR3 DNA: TGTGCCATCAGTGACGGGAACACTGAAGCTTTCTTT. This codes for CAISDGNTEAFF.

This chain connects TRBV27 to TRBJ2-1; D may be TRBD2 (6 bases). The germline V gene has CDR1 MNHEY and CDR2 SMNVEV (reference sequence). Between the trimmed V and J ends, which lost 0 bases and 1 base, there was a span of 19 bases. There are 19 residues in the CDR3. The CDR3 region is CASSLSEYGVGGSYNEQFF. For the CDR3, the DNA is TGTGCCAGCAGTTTATCGGAGTACGGGGTGGGGGGATCCTACAATGAGCAGTTCTTC.

V and J are TRBV2 and TRBJ1-2; D is undetermined. Trimming pared 4 bases from V and 1 base from J, leaving 10 bases between. The CDR3 covers 14 residues. Germline CDR1 and CDR2: SNHLY and FYNNEI. The CDR3 protein is CASSASRLNYGYTF. The CDR3 region has the DNA TGTGCCAGCAGTGCTAGTCGGCTTAACTATGGCTACACCTTC.

This clone came up once. The V and J genes are TRBV6-5 and TRBJ1-2; D unresolved. Germline V gene lookup returns CDR1 MNHEY and CDR2 SVGAGI. The CDR3 consists of 12 residues. Trimming left V 6 bases short and J 10 bases short, with 15 bases between. CDR3 loop: CASRDTTGDYTF. CDR3 coding DNA: TGTGCCAGCAGGGATACCACTGGAGACTACACCTTC.

The genes are TRBV6-6 and TRBJ2-7; 12 positions match TRBD2. This CDR3 is 14 amino acids long. CDR1 is MNHNY, CDR2 SVGAGI, per germline (reference sequence). J was trimmed by 6 bases and V by 7 bases; bases with no gene match: 7. CDR3 nucleotides: TGTGCCAGCACACCAATGGGACTAGCGGGCGAGCAGTACTTC. Translated, it gives CASTPMGLAGEQYF.